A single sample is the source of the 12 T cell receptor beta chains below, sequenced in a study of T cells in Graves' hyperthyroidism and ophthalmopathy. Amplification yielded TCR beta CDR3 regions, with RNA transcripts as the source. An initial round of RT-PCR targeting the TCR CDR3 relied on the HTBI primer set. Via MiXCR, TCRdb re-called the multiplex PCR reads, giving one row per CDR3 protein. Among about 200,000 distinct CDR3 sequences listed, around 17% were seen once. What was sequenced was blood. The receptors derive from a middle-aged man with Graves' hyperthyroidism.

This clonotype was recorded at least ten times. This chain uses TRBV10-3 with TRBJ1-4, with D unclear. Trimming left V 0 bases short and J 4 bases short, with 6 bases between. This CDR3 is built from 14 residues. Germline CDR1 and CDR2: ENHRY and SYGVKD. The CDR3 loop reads CAISESGSNEKLFF. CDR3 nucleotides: TGTGCCATCAGTGAGTCAGGGAGTAATGAAAAACTGTTTTTT.

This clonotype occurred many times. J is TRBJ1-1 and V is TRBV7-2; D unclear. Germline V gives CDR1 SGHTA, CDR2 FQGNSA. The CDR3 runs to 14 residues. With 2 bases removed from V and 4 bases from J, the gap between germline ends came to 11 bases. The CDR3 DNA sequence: TGTGCCAGCAGCTTACTGGACGGACGCACTGAAGCTTTCTTT. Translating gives CASSLLDGRTEAFF.

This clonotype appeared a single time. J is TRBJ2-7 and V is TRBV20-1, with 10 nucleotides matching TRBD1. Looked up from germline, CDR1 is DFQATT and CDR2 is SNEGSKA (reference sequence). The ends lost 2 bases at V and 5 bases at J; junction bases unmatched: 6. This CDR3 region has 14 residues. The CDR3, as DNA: TGCAGTGCTAGATCGACAGGGGGCATCAACGAGCAGTACTTC. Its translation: CSARSTGGINEQYF.

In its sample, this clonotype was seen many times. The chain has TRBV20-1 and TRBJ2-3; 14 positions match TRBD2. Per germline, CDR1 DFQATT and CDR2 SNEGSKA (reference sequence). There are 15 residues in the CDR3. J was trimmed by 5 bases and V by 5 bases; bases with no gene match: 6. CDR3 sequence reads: CSAPTSGGVEDTQYF. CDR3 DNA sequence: TGCAGTGCTCCGACTAGCGGGGGGGTGGAAGATACGCAGTATTTT.

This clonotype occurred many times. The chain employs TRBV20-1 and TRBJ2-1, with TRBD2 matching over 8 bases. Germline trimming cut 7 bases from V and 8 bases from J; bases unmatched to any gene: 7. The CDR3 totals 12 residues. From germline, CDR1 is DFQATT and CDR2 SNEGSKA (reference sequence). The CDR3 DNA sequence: TGCAGTGTTAGCGGGGAGGTTTATGAGCAGTTCTTC. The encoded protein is CSVSGEVYEQFF.

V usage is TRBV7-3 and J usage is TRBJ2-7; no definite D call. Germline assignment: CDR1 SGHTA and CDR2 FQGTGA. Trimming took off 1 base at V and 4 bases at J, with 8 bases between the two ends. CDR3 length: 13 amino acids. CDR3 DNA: TGTGCCAGCAGCTTAATTAAGGGATACGAGCAGTACTTC. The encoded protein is CASSLIKGYEQYF.

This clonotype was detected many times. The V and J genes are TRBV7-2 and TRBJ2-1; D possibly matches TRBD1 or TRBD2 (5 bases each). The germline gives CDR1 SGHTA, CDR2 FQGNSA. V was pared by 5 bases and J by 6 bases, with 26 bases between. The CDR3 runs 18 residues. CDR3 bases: TGTGCCAGCAGCCTACCCGGCATTCGGGCCTCGAGGGGCAATGAGCAGTTCTTC. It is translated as CASSLPGIRASRGNEQFF.

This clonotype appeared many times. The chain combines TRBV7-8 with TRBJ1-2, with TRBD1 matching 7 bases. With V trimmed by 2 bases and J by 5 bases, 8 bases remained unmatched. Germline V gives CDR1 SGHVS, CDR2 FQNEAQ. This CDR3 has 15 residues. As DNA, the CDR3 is TGTGCCAGCAGCTTAACTACCAAGGGGGCTTATGGCTACACCTTC. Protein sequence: CASSLTTKGAYGYTF. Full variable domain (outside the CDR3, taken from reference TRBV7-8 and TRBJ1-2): GAGVSQSPRYKVAKRGQDVALRCDPISGHVSLFWYQQALGQGPEFLTYFQNEAQLDKSGLPSDRFFAERPEGSVSTLKIQRTQQEDSAVYLCASSLTTKGAYGYTFGSGTRLTVV.

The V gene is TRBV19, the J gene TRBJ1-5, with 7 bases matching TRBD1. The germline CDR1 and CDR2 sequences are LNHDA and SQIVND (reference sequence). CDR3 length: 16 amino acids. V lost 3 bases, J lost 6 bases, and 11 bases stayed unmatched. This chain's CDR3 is CASSMVQGGAGQPQHF. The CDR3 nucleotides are TGTGCCAGTAGTATGGTGCAGGGGGGGGCCGGTCAGCCCCAGCATTTT.

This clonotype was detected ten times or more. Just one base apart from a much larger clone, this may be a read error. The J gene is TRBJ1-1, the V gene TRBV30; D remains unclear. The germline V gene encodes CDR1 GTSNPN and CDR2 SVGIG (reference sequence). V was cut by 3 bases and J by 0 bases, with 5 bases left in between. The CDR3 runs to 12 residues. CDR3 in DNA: TGTGCCTGGAGACGGGTGAACACTGAAGCTTTCTTT. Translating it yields CAWRRVNTEAFF.

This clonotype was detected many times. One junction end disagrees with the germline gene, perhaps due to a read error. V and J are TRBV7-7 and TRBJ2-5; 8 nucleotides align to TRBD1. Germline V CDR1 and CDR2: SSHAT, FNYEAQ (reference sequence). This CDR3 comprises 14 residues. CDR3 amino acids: CASSPGQGEETQYF. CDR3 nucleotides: TGTGCTAGCAGCCCAGGACAGGGTGAAGAGACCCAGTACTTC. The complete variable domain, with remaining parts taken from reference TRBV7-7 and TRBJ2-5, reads GAGVSQSPRYKVTKRGQDVTLRCDPISSHATLYWYQQALGQGPEFLTYFNYEAQPDKSGLPSDRFSAERPEGSISTLTIQRTEQRDSAMYRCASSPGQGEETQYFGPGTRLLVL.

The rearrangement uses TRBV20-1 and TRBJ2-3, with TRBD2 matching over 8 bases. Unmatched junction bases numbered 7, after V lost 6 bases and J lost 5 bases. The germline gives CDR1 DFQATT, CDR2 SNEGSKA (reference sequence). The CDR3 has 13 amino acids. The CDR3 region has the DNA TGCAGTGCCCGGCGGGGGGCCATAGATACGCAGTATTTT. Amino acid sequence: CSARRGAIDTQYF.